This T cell receptor beta chain comes out of a study of blood T cell repertoires in COVID-19. Looking at the study overall: The samples span acute and convalescent COVID-19 from the United States, Italy and Spain. In each case, the material was cDNA or gDNA derived from T cells, B-cell-depleted T cells, or PBMCs.

V lost 5 bases and J lost 7; bases outside the gene matches: 8. The CDR3 length is 15 residues. The V gene's germline CDR1 is ENHRY and CDR2 SYGVKD. As handled by the study authors: It was from reference gene primer amplification that nucleated cell counts were estimated. The table came from immunoSEQ multiplex PCR; TCRdb's copy has only in-frame clones and leaves some out. V and J calls plus clone size are reproduced from that table; the DNA served to infer D and trimming. The sample lists approximately 220,000 clones, around 83% occurring once. The sample comprised peripheral blood. This clonotype originated in a man in his forties or fifties who had recovered from COVID-19. The J gene is TRBJ2-1, the V gene TRBV10-3, with TRBD2 matching 10 bases. The CDR3 is CAISPLAGPRNEQFF. DNA for the CDR3: TGTGCCATCAGTCCACTAGCGGGACCTAGGAATGAGCAGTTCTTC.